This TCR beta chain was recorded in a study of cytomegalovirus exposure and HLA in healthy donors. Points from the study as a whole: CMV serostatus was the only recorded immune exposure for donors. TCR beta chain V- and J-gene trimming was linked, in a later analysis, to a missense variant in DCLRE1C. Reportedly, HLA-A and HLA-B alleles of most subjects were accurately predicted from TCR beta.

For this clone: Antigen specificity is unknown.

It was with 60 Vbeta and 13 Jbeta primers that the PCR ran. Clones were read by immunoSEQ multiplex PCR, and TCRdb kept only the in-frame ones, dropping some. The sample lists over 150,000 clones, approximately 83% occurring once. Trimming left V 0 bases short and J 6 bases short, with 7 bases between. The germline CDR1 and CDR2 sequences are SGHNT and YYREEE (reference sequence). The CDR3 covers 13 residues. The rearrangement joins TRBV5-4 to TRBJ2-1; D not resolved. The specimen sequenced was PBMCs. The sequence came from a boy younger than 10 in good health and CMV-seronegative. The CDR3 loop reads CASSLDSGNEQFF. CDR3 bases: TGTGCCAGCAGCTTGGACAGTGGCAATGAGCAGTTCTTC.